What follows describes a single T cell receptor beta chain. Its cognate antigen is unknown. Several immunoSEQ plates received, in even portions, the genomic DNA of each subset. Each PCR replicate from the sorted subsets contained roughly 210 ng DNA, which is around 30,000 T cell genomes. Clones were sequenced by immunoSEQ multiplex PCR, and TCRdb holds only the in-frame ones, with some missing. The sample includes millions of clones, about 92% seen only once; the top ten take roughly 1.8%. The data were taken from a study of shared clonotypes between healthy human individuals. Study-level results: Shared across a few donors were 5% to 6% of the naive CD4 clonotypes.

The V gene lost 4 bases and the J gene lost 1 base, with 11 bases spanning the gap. The CDR3 is made up of 15 amino acids. In germline, CDR1 is MDHEN, CDR2 SYDVKM. As defined, naive CD8 cells were CD45RO-negative and positively selected for CCR7, with terminally differentiated effector memory CD45RA+ cells excluded. The TCR comes from a man aged 18 to 29 in good health. Some clones in this sample may be carry-over from other donors' samples. The rearrangement uses TRBV28 and TRBJ1-5, with D uncertain. The sequenced sample was naive CD8+ T cells from PBMCs. The CDR3 DNA sequence: TGTGCCAGCAGTTACCTGGGGAAGAGCAATCAGCCCCAGCATTTT. Encoded protein: CASSYLGKSNQPQHF.